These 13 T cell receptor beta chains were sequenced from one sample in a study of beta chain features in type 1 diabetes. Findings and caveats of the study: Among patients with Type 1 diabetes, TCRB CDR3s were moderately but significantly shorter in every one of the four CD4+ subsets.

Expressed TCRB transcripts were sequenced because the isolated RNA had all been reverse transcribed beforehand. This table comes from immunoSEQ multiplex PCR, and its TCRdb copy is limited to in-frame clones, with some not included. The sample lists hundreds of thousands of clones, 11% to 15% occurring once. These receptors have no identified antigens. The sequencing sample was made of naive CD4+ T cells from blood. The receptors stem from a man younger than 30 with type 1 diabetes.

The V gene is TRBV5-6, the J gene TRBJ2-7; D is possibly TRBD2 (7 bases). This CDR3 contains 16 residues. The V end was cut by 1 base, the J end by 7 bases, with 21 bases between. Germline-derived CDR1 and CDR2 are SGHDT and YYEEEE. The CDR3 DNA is TGTGCCAGCAGCTTGAATTTCTGGCGGGGGCTGGAGGAGCAGTACTTC. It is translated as CASSLNFWRGLEEQYF.

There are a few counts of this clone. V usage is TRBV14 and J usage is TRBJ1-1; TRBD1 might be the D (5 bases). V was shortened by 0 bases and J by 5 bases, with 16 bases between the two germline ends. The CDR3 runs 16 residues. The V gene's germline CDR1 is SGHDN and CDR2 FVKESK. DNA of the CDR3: TGTGCCAGCAGCCAAGACCGGGGTTCAGGGCCAACTGAAGCTTTCTTT. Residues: CASSQDRGSGPTEAFF.

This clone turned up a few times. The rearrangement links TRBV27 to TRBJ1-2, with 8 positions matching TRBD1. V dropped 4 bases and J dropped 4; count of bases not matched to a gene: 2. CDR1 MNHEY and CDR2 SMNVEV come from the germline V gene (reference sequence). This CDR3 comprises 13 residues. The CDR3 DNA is TGTGCCAGCAGTTCCAGGGGGCGCTATGGCTACACCTTC. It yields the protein CASSSRGRYGYTF.

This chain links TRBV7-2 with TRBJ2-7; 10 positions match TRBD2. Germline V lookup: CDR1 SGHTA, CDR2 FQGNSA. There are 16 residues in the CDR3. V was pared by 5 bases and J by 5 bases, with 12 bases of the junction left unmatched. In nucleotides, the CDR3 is TGTGCCAGCAGCCCCTGGGGAGCGGGAGGGCCTGACGAGCAGTACTTC. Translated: CASSPWGAGGPDEQYF. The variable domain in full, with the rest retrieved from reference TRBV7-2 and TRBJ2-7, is GAGVSQSPSNKVTEKGKDVELRCDPISGHTALYWYRQSLGQGLEFLIYFQGNSAPDKSGLPSDRFSAERTGGSVSTLTIQRTQQEDSAVYLCASSPWGAGGPDEQYFGPGTRLTVT.

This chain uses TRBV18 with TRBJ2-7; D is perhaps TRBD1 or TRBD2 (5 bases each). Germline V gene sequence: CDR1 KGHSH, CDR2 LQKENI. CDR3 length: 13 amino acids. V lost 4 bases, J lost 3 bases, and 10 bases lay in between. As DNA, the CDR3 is TGTGCCAGCTCACGAGCTGGGGGCTACGAGCAGTACTTC. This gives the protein CASSRAGGYEQYF.

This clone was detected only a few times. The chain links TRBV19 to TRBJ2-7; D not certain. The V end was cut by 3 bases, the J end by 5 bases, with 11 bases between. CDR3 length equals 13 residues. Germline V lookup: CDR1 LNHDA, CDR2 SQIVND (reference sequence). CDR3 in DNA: TGTGCCAGTAGTATGATGGGTGACGACGAGCAGTACTTC. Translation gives CASSMMGDDEQYF.

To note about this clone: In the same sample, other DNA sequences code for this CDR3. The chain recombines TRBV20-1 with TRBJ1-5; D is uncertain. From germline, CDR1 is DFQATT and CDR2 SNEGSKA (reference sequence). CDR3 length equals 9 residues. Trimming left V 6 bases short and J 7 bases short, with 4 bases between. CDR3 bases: TGCAGTGCAGGACAGCCCCAGCATTTT. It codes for CSAGQPQHF.

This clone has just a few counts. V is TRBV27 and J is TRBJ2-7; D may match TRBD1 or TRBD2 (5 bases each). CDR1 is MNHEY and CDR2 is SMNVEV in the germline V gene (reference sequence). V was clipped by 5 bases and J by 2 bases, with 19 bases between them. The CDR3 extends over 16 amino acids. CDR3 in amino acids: CASSAPGRTATYEQYF. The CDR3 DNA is TGTGCCAGCAGTGCCCCGGGACGCACAGCGACCTACGAGCAGTACTTC.

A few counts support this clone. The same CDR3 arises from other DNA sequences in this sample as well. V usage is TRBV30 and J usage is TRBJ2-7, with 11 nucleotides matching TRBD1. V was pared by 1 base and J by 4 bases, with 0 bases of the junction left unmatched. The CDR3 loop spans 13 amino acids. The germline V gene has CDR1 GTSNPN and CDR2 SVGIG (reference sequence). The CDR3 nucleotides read TGTGCCTGGAGTGGGGACAGGGGGTACGAGCAGTACTTC. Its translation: CAWSGDRGYEQYF.

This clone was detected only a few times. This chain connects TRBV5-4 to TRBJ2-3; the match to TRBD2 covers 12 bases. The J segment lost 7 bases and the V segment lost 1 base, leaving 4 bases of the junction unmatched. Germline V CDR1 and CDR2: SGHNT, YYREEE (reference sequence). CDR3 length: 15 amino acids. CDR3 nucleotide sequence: TGTGCCAGCAGCTTGTCGACTAGCGGGGGTTATACGCAGTATTTT. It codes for CASSLSTSGGYTQYF.

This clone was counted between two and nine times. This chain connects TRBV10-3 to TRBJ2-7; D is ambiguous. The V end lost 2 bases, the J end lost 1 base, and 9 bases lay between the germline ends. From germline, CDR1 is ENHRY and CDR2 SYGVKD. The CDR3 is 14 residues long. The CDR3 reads CAISEGDISYEQYF. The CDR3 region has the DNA TGTGCCATCAGTGAGGGAGATATATCCTACGAGCAGTACTTC.

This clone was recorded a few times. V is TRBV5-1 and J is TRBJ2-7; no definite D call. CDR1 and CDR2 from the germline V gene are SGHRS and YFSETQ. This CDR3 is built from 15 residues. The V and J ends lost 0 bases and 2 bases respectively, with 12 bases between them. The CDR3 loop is CASSLDSITPYEQYF. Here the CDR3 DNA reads TGCGCCAGCAGCTTGGACTCAATAACGCCCTACGAGCAGTACTTC. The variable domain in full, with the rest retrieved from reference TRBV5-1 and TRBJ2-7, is KAGVTQTPRYLIKTRGQQVTLSCSPISGHRSVSWYQQTPGQGLQFLFEYFSETQRNKGNFPGRFSGRQFSNSRSEMNVSTLELGDSALYLCASSLDSITPYEQYFGPGTRLTVT.

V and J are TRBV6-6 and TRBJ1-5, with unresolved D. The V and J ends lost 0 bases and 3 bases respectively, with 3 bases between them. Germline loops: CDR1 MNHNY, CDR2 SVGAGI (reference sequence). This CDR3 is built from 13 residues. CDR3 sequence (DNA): TGTGCCAGCAGTTACTCGGCCAATCAGCCCCAGCATTTT. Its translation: CASSYSANQPQHF.